This T cell receptor (beta chain) was captured in a study of CD4 T cells in relation to SARS-CoV-2 and coronaviruses. The CDR3 sequence is 13 residues long. Per the germline V gene, CDR1 is ENHRY and CDR2 is SYGVKD. V lost 0 bases to trimming and J lost 8 bases, with 10 bases between them. Before the COVID-19 pandemic, during about 2011-2019, CD4+ T cells were taken from unexposed donors. The cells were cultured for 9 to 11 days before CD4+ T cells were isolated. Testing used SARS-CoV-2 S/N and four cold-coronavirus spikes on unexposed-donor CD4+ T cells, cells permitting. Clones were read by immunoSEQ multiplex PCR, and TCRdb kept only the in-frame ones, dropping some. This repertoire shows some 16,000 clones, roughly 80% found once; its top ten account for around 30%. As concerns this clone: Antigen: not known.

The chain has TRBV10-3 and TRBJ1-2, with D unresolved. Specimen: CD4+ T cells from PBMCs, cultured in vitro. This receptor was obtained from a human donor in good health. The CDR3: CAISESGETGYTF. The DNA for the CDR3 is TGTGCCATCAGTGAGTCTGGGGAGACGGGCTACACCTTC.